Presented here are 20 T cell receptor beta chains from one specimen sequenced in a study of cytomegalovirus exposure and HLA in healthy donors (dated by TCRdb to about 2017). Library generation was performed with the immunoSEQ multiplex PCR assay. The multiplex PCR relied on a mix of 60 forward primers for TCR Vbeta segments and 13 reverse primers for TCR Jbeta segments. Held by TCRdb, this immuneACCESS table contains in-frame sequences only and omits some clones. Under half of the omission traces to an unresolved V gene where checked; the cause of the rest is unknown. Counted in this sample were around 99,000 clones; approximately 70% of them appeared once. The ten largest clones take up approximately 5.4% of the sample. Specimen: PBMCs. The receptors shown here come from a woman in her seventies in good health and CMV-seropositive.

This clone has a handful of counts. J is TRBJ2-5 and V is TRBV5-5; 9 bases map to TRBD1. V shed 0 bases and J 2 bases; nucleotides not matched to a gene: 5. CDR1 SGHKS and CDR2 YYEKEE come from the germline V gene (reference sequence). There are 16 residues in the CDR3. Written as DNA, the CDR3 is TGTGCCAGCAGCTTGGCCGGGACAGGGTCTCAAGAGACCCAGTACTTC. Its translation is CASSLAGTGSQETQYF.

The chain joins TRBV5-8 to TRBJ1-3, with D uncertain. CDR1 is SGHTS and CDR2 is YDEGEE in the germline V gene. V was shortened by 3 bases and J by 4 bases, with 5 bases between the two germline ends. The CDR3 sequence is 12 residues long. The DNA of the CDR3 is TGTGCCAGCAGCTCGTTGGGAAACACCATATATTTT. It translates to CASSSLGNTIYF.

The CDR3 is CASSRTQGQLEAFF. CDR3 DNA: TGTGCCAGCTCACGCACCCAGGGACAATTAGAAGCTTTCTTT. The rearrangement links TRBV18 to TRBJ1-1; possibly TRBD1 for D (6 bases). This CDR3 has 14 residues. CDR1 KGHSH and CDR2 LQKENI come from the germline V gene. The ends were cut back, 4 bases at V and 8 bases at J, with 17 bases in the middle.

V gene TRBV6-5 combines with J gene TRBJ1-2; weak D call: TRBD1 (6 bases). V lost 0 bases and J lost 3, with 14 bases in between. The germline gives CDR1 MNHEY, CDR2 SVGAGI. CDR3 length: 16 amino acids. The CDR3: CASSYSNREGYYGYTF. Written as DNA, the CDR3 is TGTGCCAGCAGTTACTCGAACAGGGAAGGGTACTATGGCTACACCTTC.

This rearrangement joins TRBV7-9 to TRBJ1-4, with D possibly being TRBD1 (6 bases). This CDR3 region has 14 residues. Trimming removed 5 bases at V and 4 bases at J, with 11 bases between. Germline V gene sequence: CDR1 SEHNR, CDR2 FQNEAQ (reference sequence). CDR3 in amino acids: CASSQGLGNEKLFF. Here the CDR3 DNA reads TGTGCCAGCAGCCAGGGGTTAGGTAATGAAAAACTGTTTTTT.

The V and J genes are TRBV7-9 and TRBJ1-1, with a possible D match to TRBD1 (5 bases). From germline, CDR1 is SEHNR and CDR2 FQNEAQ (reference sequence). This CDR3 comprises 13 residues. V dropped 7 bases and J dropped 1 base, with 10 bases sitting between them. Here the CDR3 DNA reads TGTGCCAGCACAGGGACTGGGAACACTGAAGCTTTCTTT. This sequence encodes CASTGTGNTEAFF.

This chain joins TRBV14 and TRBJ2-2; D is perhaps TRBD2 (5 bases). Germline values: CDR1 SGHDN, CDR2 FVKESK. V lost 2 bases to trimming and J lost 5 bases, with 9 bases between them. This CDR3 is 14 amino acids long. The CDR3 protein is CASSQLTTTGELFF. The CDR3 bases are TGTGCCAGCAGCCAACTGACTACTACCGGGGAGCTGTTTTTT.

A few counts support this clone. The chain employs TRBV7-9 and TRBJ2-3; TRBD1 agrees at 8 bases. The CDR3 totals 17 residues. Germline-derived CDR1 and CDR2 are SEHNR and FQNEAQ (reference sequence). Trimming removed 6 bases from V and 3 bases from J; junction bases left unmatched: 14. The CDR3 DNA sequence: TGTGCCAGCAGTAGCCCAGGGGGCACTAAGAAGACAGATACGCAGTATTTT. As protein: CASSSPGGTKKTDTQYF.

The chain is built from TRBV10-1 and TRBJ1-4; no definite D call. This CDR3 spans 15 amino acids. Germline V lookup: CDR1 WNHNN, CDR2 SYGVQD (reference sequence). Trimming took 7 bases from V and 0 from J, leaving 12 bases between them. The CDR3 coding sequence is TGCGCCAGCATAACGAGAGCTGCAACTAATGAAAAACTGTTTTTT. This translates into CASITRAATNEKLFF.

The chain couples TRBV6-1 to TRBJ1-2, with 7 bases matching TRBD1. The CDR3 covers 14 residues. After removal of 2 bases from V and 1 base from J, the junction contained 1 base not matched to a gene. Germline V gives CDR1 MNHNS, CDR2 SASEGT. DNA for the CDR3: TGTGCCAGCAGTGAACCAGGGGGTAACTATGGCTACACCTTC. Translated: CASSEPGGNYGYTF.

The chain employs TRBV19 and TRBJ2-7; 9 nucleotides match TRBD2. V shed 5 bases and J 6 bases; nucleotides not matched to a gene: 5. The V gene's germline CDR1 is LNHDA and CDR2 SQIVND (reference sequence). This CDR3 contains 13 residues. CDR3: CASSLPAGGEQYF. DNA of the CDR3: TGTGCCAGTAGTTTGCCAGCGGGGGGCGAGCAGTACTTC.

Written as DNA, the CDR3 is TGTGCCAGCAGCCCTCGCGGTCTGGAAACCAATGAGCAGTTCTTC. Translation: CASSPRGLETNEQFF. V gene TRBV7-9 combines with J gene TRBJ2-1; D ambiguous. CDR1 and CDR2 (germline): SEHNR, FQNEAQ (reference sequence). The CDR3 length is 15 residues. Trimming cost V 5 bases and J 6 bases, with 17 bases left between them.

This sequence joins TRBV27 and TRBJ2-6; perhaps TRBD2 as D (7 bases). Per germline, CDR1 MNHEY and CDR2 SMNVEV (reference sequence). The CDR3 is 18 residues long. V lost 7 bases, J lost 0 bases, and 19 bases lay in between. The chain's CDR3 is CASILGGAHTSGANVLTF. CDR3 nucleotide sequence: TGTGCCAGCATCTTAGGGGGGGCCCATACCTCTGGGGCCAACGTCCTGACTTTC.

This clone showed up just a few times. The rearrangement links TRBV7-2 to TRBJ2-2, with D perhaps TRBD2 (5 bases). CDR1 and CDR2 (germline): SGHTA, FQGNSA. There are 12 residues in the CDR3. V gave up 5 bases and J gave up 7 bases, with 8 bases separating them. CDR3 sequence: CASSPRGGELFF. CDR3 nucleotide sequence: TGTGCCAGCAGCCCTCGGGGCGGGGAGCTGTTTTTT.

The V and J genes are TRBV7-2 and TRBJ2-3, with 9 bases that match TRBD2. Germline V CDR1 and CDR2: SGHTA, FQGNSA. V lost 5 bases, J lost 6 bases, and 6 bases stayed unmatched. This CDR3 has 14 amino acids. CDR3 bases: TGTGCCAGCAGCCCTCGGACTAGCGCCGATACGCAGTATTTT. Protein product: CASSPRTSADTQYF.

The chain recombines TRBV7-2 with TRBJ2-6; D gene unclear. Trimming cost V 1 base and J 1 base, with 8 bases left between them. The V gene's germline CDR1 is SGHTA and CDR2 FQGNSA. The CDR3 totals 16 residues. Written as DNA, the CDR3 is TGTGCCAGCAGCTTAGACTGGGCTTCTGGGGCCAACGTCCTGACTTTC. This codes for CASSLDWASGANVLTF.

The chain couples TRBV5-4 to TRBJ2-7, with TRBD2 matching over 12 bases. Per germline, CDR1 SGHNT and CDR2 YYREEE (reference sequence). CDR3 length: 15 amino acids. The V and J ends lost 3 bases and 4 bases, in that order; junction bases with no gene match: 5. The CDR3 reads CASSSRTSGVYEQYF. The CDR3 DNA follows: TGTGCCAGCAGCTCCCGGACTAGCGGGGTGTACGAGCAGTACTTC. The full variable domain, with the rest looked up from reference TRBV5-4 and TRBJ2-7, is ETGVTQSPTHLIKTRGQQVTLRCSSQSGHNTVSWYQQALGQGPQFIFQYYREEENGRGNFPPRFSGLQFPNYSSELNVNALELDDSALYLCASSSRTSGVYEQYFGPGTRLTVT.

The CDR3 nucleotides are TGCGCCAGCAGCCTCCGAACTAGCGGGGGTCACGAGACCCAGTACTTC. Translated, it gives CASSLRTSGGHETQYF. The rearrangement links TRBV4-3 to TRBJ2-5; 11 bases align to TRBD2. Germline V gives CDR1 LGHNA, CDR2 YSLEER. The CDR3 extends over 16 amino acids. Losses at the gene ends were 4 bases for V and 5 bases for J; bases not matched to a gene: 9.

J is TRBJ1-1 and V is TRBV7-9; 7 bases are a match to TRBD1. After removal of 5 bases from V and 11 bases from J, the junction contained 14 bases not matched to a gene. The germline gives CDR1 SEHNR, CDR2 FQNEAQ (reference sequence). The CDR3 contains 14 residues. The CDR3 region is CASSPDRQGGDAFF. The CDR3 coding sequence is TGTGCCAGCAGCCCCGACAGACAGGGCGGAGATGCTTTCTTT.

This sequence joins TRBV5-6 and TRBJ2-2, with TRBD1 matching 7 bases. Germline CDR1 SGHDT, CDR2 YYEEEE. Trimming took 5 bases from V and 4 from J; bases not matched to a gene: 8. This CDR3 is built from 15 residues. The CDR3 sequence is CASSWQGVGTGELFF. CDR3 DNA: TGTGCCAGCAGTTGGCAGGGGGTTGGCACCGGGGAGCTGTTTTTT. Complete variable domain (other parts from reference TRBV5-6 and TRBJ2-2): DAGVTQSPTHLIKTRGQQVTLRCSPKSGHDTVSWYQQALGQGPQFIFQYYEEEERQRGNFPDRFSGHQFPNYSSELNVNALLLGDSALYLCASSWQGVGTGELFFGEGSRLTVL.